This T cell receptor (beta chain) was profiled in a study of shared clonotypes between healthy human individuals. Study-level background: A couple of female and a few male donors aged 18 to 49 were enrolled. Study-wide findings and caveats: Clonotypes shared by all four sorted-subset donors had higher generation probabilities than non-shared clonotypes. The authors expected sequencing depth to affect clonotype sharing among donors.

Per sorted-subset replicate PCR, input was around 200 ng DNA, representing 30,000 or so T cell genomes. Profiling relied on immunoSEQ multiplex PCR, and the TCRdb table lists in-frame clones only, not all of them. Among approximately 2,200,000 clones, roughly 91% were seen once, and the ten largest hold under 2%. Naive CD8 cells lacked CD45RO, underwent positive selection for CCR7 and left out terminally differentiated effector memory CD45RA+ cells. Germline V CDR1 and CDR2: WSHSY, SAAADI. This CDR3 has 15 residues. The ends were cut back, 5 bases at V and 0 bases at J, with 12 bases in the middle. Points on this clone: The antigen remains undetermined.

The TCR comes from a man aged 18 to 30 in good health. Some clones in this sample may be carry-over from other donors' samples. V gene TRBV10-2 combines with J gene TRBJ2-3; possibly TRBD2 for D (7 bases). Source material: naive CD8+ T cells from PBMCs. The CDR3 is CASSLGGLSTDTQYF. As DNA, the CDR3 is TGCGCCAGCAGTCTGGGGGGGCTTAGCACAGATACGCAGTATTTT.